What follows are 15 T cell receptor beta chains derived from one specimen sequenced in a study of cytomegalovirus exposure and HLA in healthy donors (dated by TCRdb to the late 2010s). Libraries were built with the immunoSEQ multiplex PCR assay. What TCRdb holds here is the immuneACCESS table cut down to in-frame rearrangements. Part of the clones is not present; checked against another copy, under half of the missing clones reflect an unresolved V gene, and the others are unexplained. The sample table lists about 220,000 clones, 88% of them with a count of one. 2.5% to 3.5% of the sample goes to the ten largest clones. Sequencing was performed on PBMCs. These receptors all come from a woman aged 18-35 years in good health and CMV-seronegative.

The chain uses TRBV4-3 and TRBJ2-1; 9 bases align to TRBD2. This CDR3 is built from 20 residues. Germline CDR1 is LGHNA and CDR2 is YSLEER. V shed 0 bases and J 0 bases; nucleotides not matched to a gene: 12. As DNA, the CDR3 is TGCGCCAGCAGCCAAGATCCCTTAGCGGGAGCACAGAGCTCCTACAATGAGCAGTTCTTC. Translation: CASSQDPLAGAQSSYNEQFF.

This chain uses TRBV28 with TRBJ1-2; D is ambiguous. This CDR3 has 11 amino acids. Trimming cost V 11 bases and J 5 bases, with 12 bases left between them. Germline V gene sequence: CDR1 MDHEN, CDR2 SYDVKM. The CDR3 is CAVEEPYGYTF. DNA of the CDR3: TGTGCCGTCGAAGAGCCGTATGGCTACACCTTC.

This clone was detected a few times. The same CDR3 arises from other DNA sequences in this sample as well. The CDR3 here is CASSLGQGEQYF. As DNA, the CDR3 is TGTGCCAGCTCACTGGGACAGGGCGAGCAGTACTTC. The chain combines TRBV18 with TRBJ2-7, with TRBD1 matching over 9 bases. J lost 6 bases, V lost 4 bases, and 1 base had no gene match. The CDR3 contains 12 residues. Per germline, CDR1 KGHSH and CDR2 LQKENI.

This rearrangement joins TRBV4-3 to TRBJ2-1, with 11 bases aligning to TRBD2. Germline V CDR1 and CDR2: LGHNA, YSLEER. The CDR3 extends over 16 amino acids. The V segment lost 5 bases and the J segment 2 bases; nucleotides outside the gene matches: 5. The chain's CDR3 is CASSLTSGSAYNEQFF. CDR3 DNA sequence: TGCGCCAGCAGCTTAACTAGCGGGAGCGCCTACAATGAGCAGTTCTTC.

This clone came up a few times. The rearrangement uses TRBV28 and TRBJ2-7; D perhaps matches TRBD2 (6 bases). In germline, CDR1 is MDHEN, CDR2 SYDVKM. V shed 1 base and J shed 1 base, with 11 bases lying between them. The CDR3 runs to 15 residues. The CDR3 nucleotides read TGTGCCAGCAGTTTATATTCGGGAGTGTCCTACGAGCAGTACTTC. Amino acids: CASSLYSGVSYEQYF.

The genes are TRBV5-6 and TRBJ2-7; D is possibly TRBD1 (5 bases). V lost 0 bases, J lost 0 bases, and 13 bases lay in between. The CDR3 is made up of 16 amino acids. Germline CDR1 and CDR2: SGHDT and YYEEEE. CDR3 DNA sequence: TGTGCCAGCAGCTTGGCGTTTGCCAGGGTCTCCTACGAGCAGTACTTC. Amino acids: CASSLAFARVSYEQYF.

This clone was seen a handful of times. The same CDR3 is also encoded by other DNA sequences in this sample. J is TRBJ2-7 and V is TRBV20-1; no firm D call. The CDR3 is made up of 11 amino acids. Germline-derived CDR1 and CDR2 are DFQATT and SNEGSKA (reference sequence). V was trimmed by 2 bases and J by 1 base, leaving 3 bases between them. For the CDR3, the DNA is TGCAGTGCTAGATCATCCTACGAGCAGTACTTC. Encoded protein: CSARSSYEQYF.

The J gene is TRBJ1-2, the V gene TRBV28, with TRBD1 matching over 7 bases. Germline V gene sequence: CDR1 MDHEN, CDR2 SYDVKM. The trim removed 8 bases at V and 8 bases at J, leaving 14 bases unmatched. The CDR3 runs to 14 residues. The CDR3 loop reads CASVTRAGQLGYTF. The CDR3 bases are TGTGCCAGCGTCACAAGGGCGGGACAGTTGGGCTACACCTTC.

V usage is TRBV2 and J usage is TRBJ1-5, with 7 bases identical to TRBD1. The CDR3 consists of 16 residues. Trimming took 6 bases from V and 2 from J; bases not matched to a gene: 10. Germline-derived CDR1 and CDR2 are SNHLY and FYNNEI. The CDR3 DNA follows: TGTGCCAGCAGCCAACAGGGGAGAGGCCGCAATCAGCCCCAGCATTTT. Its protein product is CASSQQGRGRNQPQHF.

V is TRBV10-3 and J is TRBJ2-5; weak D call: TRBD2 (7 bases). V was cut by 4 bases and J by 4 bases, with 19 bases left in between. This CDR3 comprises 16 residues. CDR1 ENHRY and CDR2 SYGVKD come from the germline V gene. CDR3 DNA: TGTGCCATCAGTGGATACATAGGGGGGGCTGCAGAGACCCAGTACTTC. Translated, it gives CAISGYIGGAAETQYF.

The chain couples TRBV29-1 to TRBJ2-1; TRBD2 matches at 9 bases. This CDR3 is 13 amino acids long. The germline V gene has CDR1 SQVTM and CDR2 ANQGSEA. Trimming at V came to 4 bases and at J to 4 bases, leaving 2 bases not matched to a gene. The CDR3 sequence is CSVVTSGYNEQFF. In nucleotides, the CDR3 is TGCAGCGTTGTGACTAGCGGTTACAATGAGCAGTTCTTC.

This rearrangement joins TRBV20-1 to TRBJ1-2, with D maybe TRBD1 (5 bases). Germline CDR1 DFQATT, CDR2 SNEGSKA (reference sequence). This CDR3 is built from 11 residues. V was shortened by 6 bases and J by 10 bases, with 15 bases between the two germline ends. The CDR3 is CSAGPVGAYTF. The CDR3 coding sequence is TGCAGTGCCGGCCCGGTTGGGGCCTACACCTTC.

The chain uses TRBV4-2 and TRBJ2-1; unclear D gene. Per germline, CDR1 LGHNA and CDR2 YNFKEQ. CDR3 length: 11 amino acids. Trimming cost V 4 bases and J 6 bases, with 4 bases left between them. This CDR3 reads CASSLSNEQFF. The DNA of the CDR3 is TGTGCCAGCAGCCTTAGCAATGAGCAGTTCTTC.

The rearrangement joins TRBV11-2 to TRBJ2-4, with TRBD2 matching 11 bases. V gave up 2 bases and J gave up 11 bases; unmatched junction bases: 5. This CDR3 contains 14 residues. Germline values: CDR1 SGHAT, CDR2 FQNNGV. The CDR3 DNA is TGTGCCAGCAGCTTATTTAGCGGGGGGGAACTTCAGTACTTC. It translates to CASSLFSGGELQYF. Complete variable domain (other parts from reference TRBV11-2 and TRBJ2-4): EAGVAQSPRYKIIEKRQSVAFWCNPISGHATLYWYQQILGQGPKLLIQFQNNGVVDDSQLPKDRFSAERLKGVDSTLKIQPAKLEDSAVYLCASSLFSGGELQYFGAGTRLSVL.

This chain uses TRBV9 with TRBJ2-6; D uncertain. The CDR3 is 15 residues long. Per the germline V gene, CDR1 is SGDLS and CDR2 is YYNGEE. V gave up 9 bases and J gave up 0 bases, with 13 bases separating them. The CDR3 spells CAMIPRYSGANVLTF. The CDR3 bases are TGTGCCATGATCCCGCGATACTCTGGGGCCAACGTCCTGACTTTC.